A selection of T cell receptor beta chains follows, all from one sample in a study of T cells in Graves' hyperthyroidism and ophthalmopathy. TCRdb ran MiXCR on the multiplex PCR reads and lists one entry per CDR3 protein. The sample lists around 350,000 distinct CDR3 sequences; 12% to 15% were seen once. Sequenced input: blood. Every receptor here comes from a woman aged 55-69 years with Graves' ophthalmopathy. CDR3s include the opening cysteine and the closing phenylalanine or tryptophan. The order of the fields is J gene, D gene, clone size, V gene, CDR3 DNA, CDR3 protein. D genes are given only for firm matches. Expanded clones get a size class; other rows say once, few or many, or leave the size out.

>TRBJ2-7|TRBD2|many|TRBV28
TGTGCCAGCAGTTCCTTCAGCGGGGAACAGAACGAGCAGTACTTC
CASSSFSGEQNEQYF
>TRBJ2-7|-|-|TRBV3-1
TGTGCCAGCAGCCACAGGGGAAATGAGCAGTACTTC
CASSHRGNEQYF
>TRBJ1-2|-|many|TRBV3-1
TGTGCCAGCAGCCCATCTGAAAAAAGAAGGGGCTACACCTTC
CASSPSEKRRGYTF
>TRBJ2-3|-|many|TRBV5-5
TGTGCCAGCAGCTCTGGACCCGACCCGGCATACTCGCAGTATTTT
CASSSGPDPAYSQYF
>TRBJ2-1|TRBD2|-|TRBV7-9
TGTGCCAGCAGCTTAGGAGTTCGACTAGCGGGAGGTAATGAGCAGTTCTTC
CASSLGVRLAGGNEQFF
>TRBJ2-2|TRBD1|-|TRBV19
TGTGCCAGTAGTATACTACAGGGGCGAACCGGGGAGCTGTTTTTT
CASSILQGRTGELFF
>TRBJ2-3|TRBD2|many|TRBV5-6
TGTGCCAGCAGCCCGGAAACTAGCGGGAGAAGGTTAGATACGCAGTATTTT
CASSPETSGRRLDTQYF
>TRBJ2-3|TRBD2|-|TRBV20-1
TGCAGTGCTATTACCGGGACTAGCGGAAGGGCTGATACGCAGTATTTT
CSAITGTSGRADTQYF
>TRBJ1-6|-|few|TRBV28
TGTGCCAGCAGTCCTCACTCCTATAATTCACCCCTCCACTTT
CASSPHSYNSPLHF
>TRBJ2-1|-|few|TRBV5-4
TGTGCCAGCAGCCCCCCCCCCAGCGGAGCCTACAATGAGCAGTTCTTC
CASSPPPSGAYNEQFF
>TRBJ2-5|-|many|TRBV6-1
TGTGCCAGCAGTCGTCGGCCACAAGAGACCCAGTACTTC
CASSRRPQETQYF
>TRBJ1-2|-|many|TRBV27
TGTGCCAGCAGCCTAAACGGGATGGTCTATGGCTACACCTTC
CASSLNGMVYGYTF
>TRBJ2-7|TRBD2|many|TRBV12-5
TGTGCTAGTGGCTCGGGACTAGCGGGAGATTTCCACGAGCAGTACTTC
CASGSGLAGDFHEQYF
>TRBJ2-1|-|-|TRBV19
TGTGCCAGTAGTGTCGTCCTCCGGGTTGAGCAGTTCTTC
CASSVVLRVEQFF
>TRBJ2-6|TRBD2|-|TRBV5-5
TGTGCCAGTAAATTAGCGGGAGAGACTGGGGCCAACGTCCTGACTTTC
CASKLAGETGANVLTF
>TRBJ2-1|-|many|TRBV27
TGTGCCAGCAGTTTAATTTGGACATCAACCTACAATGAGCAGTTCTTC
CASSLIWTSTYNEQFF
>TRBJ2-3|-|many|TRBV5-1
TGCGCCAGCAGCGCTAGGGACTTCCAAGATACGCAGTATTTT
CASSARDFQDTQYF
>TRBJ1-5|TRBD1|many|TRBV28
TGTGCCAGCAGTTTCCTGGGACAGACTCTTAGCAATCAGCCCCAGCATTTT
CASSFLGQTLSNQPQHF
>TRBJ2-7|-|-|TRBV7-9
TGTGCCAGCAGCACCCTGTACCCAGGGACCTACGAGCAGTACTTC
CASSTLYPGTYEQYF
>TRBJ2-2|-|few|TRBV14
TGTGCCAGCAGCCAAGTGAGCGGCTCTGGCACCGGGGAGCTGTTTTTT
CASSQVSGSGTGELFF
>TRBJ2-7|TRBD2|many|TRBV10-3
TGTGCCATCACCCCAGGGGTTAGCGGGGCGGGCGAGCAGTACTTC
CAITPGVSGAGEQYF
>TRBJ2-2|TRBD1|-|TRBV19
TGTGCCAGTAGTCAGACCACAGGGGTTGGCGGGGAGCTGTTTTTT
CASSQTTGVGGELFF
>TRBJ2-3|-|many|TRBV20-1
TGCAGTGCTGGCCTCCGGAGGGCCAGGGCCATGCTTGGGGATACGCAGTATTTT
CSAGLRRARAMLGDTQYF
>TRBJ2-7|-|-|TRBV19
TGTGCCAGTAGTATCGCCTACAACTCCTACGAGCAGTACTTC
CASSIAYNSYEQYF
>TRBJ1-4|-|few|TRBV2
TGTGCCAGCGGGGTGCCTAATGAAAAACTGTTTTTT
CASGVPNEKLFF
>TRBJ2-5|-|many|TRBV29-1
TGCAGTGCCGGAGAGTTGGGAGAGACCCAGTACTTC
CSAGELGETQYF
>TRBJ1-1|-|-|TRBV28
TGTGCCAGCAGTTTAGCCAGGTGGGAAGGACAAGCTTTCTTT
CASSLARWEGQAFF
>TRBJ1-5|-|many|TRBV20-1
TGCAGTGCTAGCCAGCCCGGGCTGCCCCAGCATTTT
CSASQPGLPQHF
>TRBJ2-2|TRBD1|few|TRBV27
TGTGCCAGCAGCGCCAGAGGGGGCCCCGGGGAGCTGTTTTTT
CASSARGGPGELFF
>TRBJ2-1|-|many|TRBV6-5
TGTGCCAGCAGTTACTCCCCCGCCCCCGGGACCCCCAATGAGCAGTTCTTC
CASSYSPAPGTPNEQFF
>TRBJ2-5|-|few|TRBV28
TGTGCCAGCAGTCAGCGAAACCAAGAGACCCAGTACTTC
CASSQRNQETQYF
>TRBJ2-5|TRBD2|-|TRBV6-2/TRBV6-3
TGTGCCAGCAGTTACTCTAGCGGGAGATCGGAGACCCAGTACTTC
CASSYSSGRSETQYF
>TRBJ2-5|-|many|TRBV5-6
TGTGCCAGCAGCTTGGGACAGGCTGGAGAGACCCAGTACTTC
CASSLGQAGETQYF
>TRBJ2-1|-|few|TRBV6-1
TGTGCCAGCAGTTATTCAGGACAGTTTGAGCAGTTCTTC
CASSYSGQFEQFF
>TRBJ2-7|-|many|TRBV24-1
TGTGCCACCCCAGGGACTTACTCCTACGAGCAGTACTTC
CATPGTYSYEQYF
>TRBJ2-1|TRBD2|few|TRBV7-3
TGTGCCAGCAGCTTAACTCGAGCGGGAGTCGGTGAGCAGTTCTTC
CASSLTRAGVGEQFF
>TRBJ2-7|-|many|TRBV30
TGTGCCTGGAGCCTCACAGGGATTACCTACGAGCAGTACTTC
CAWSLTGITYEQYF
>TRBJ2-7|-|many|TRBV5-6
TGTGCCAGCAGCCGAGCGGCCTACGAGCAGTACTTC
CASSRAAYEQYF
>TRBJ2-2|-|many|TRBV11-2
TGTGCCAGCACCCTAGCGCGGTCCGGGGAGCTGTTTTTT
CASTLARSGELFF
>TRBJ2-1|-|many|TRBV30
TGTGCCTGGAGTGTATGGCGTAGTGGGAGGAATGAGCAGTTCTTC
CAWSVWRSGRNEQFF
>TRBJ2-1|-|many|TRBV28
TGTGCCAGCAGAACGACTGTTTGGAGGTCCTACAATGAGCAGTTCTTC
CASRTTVWRSYNEQFF
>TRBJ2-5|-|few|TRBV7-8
TGTGCCAGCAGCTTAGCCGGGAGAAACCAAGAGACCCAGTACTTC
CASSLAGRNQETQYF
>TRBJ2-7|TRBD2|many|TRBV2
TGTGCCAGCAGTGGCCCTAGCGGGAAAGTGTTCGAGCAGTACTTC
CASSGPSGKVFEQYF
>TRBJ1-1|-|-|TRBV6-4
TGTGCCACCTCCGGGTTCACTGAAGCTTTCTTT
CATSGFTEAFF
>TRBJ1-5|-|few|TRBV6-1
TGTGCCAGCCTAGGGACCAAGGGTCAGCCCCAGCATTTT
CASLGTKGQPQHF